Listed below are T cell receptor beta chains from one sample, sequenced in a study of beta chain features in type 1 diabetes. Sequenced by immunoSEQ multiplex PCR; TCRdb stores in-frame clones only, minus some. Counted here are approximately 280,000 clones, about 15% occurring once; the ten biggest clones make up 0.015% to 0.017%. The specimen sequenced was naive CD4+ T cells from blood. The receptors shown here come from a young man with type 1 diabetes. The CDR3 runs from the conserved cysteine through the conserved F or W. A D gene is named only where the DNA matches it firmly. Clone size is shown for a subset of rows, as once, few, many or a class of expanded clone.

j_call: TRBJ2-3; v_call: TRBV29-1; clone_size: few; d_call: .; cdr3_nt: TGCAGCGTTGGCGGGCCCACAGATACGCAGTATTTT; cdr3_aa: CSVGGPTDTQYF
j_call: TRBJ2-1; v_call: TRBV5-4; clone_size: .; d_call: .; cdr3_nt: TGTGCCAGCAGCCCTAGGGGCCTCTCCTACAATGAGCAGTTCTTC; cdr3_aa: CASSPRGLSYNEQFF
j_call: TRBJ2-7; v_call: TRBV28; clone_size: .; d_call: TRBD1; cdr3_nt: TGTGCCAGCATTGACAGGGGGCTGGGGGAGCAGTACTTC; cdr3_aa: CASIDRGLGEQYF
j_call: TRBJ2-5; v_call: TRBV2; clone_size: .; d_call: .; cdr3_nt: TGTGCCAGCACCCGTAGGGGGGGAGAGACCCAGTACTTC; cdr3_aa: CASTRRGGETQYF
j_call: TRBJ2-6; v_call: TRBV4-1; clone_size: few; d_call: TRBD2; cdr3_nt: TGCGCCAGCGTTGACGTACCGCGGGGGAGGTCGGGGGCCAACGTCCTGACTTTC; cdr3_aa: CASVDVPRGRSGANVLTF
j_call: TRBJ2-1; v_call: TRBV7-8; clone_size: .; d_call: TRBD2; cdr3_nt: TGTGCCAGCAGCTTAGTGATGACTAGCGGGGTTCCGAGGCATGAGCAGTTCTTC; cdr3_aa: CASSLVMTSGVPRHEQFF
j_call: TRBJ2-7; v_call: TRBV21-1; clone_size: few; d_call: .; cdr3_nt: TGTGCCAGCAACGCAGGGGTTATCCGTCACGACCACCACAAGCAGTACTTC; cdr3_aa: CASNAGVIRHDHHKQYF
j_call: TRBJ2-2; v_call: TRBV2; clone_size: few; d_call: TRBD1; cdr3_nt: TGTGCCAGCGACGACAGGGGCGGGGAGCTGTTTTTT; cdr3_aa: CASDDRGGELFF
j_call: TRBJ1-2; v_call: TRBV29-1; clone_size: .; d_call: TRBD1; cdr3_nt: TGCAGCGTACTCCAGGGGGACTATGGCTACACCTTC; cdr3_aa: CSVLQGDYGYTF
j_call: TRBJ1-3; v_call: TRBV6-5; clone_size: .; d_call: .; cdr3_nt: TGTGCCAGCAGACCGCAGGGGTCGGCTGGAAACACCATATATTTT; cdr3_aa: CASRPQGSAGNTIYF
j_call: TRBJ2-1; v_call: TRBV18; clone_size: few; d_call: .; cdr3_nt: TGTGCCAGCTCACCAACAGGGACCTACAATGAGCAGTTCTTC; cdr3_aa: CASSPTGTYNEQFF
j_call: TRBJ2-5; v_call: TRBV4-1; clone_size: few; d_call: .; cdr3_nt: TGCGCCAGCAGCGGGCCGTACCAAGAGACCCAGTACTTC; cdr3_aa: CASSGPYQETQYF
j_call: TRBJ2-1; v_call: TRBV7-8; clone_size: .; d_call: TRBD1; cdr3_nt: TGTGCCAGCAGCTTAAAGGACAGGGCTTCGAGCTCCTACAATGAGCAGTTCTTC; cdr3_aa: CASSLKDRASSSYNEQFF
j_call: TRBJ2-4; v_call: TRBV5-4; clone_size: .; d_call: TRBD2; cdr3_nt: TGTGCCAGCAGCTTGGCCGGGGCGGGGGGGACCAAAAACATTCAGTACTTC; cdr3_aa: CASSLAGAGGTKNIQYF
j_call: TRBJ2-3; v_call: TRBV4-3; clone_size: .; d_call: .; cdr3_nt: TGCGCCAGCAGCCAGAGAGGCTCCCGATCCTTTACGCAGTATTTT; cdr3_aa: CASSQRGSRSFTQYF
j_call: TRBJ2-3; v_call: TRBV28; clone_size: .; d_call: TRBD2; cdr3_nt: TGTGCCAGCAGCAGCCTCCCTAGCGGGGATCGTTCAGATACGCAGTATTTT; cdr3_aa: CASSSLPSGDRSDTQYF
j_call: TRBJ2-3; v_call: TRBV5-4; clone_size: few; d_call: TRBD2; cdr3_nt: TGTGCCAGCAGCTTCCGACTAGCGAAAAGCACAGATACGCAGTATTTT; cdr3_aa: CASSFRLAKSTDTQYF
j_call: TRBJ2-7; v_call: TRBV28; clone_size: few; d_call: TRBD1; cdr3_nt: TGTGCCAGCAGAGGGACAGGGCGTTACTCAAGCTCCTACGAGCAGTACTTC; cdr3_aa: CASRGTGRYSSSYEQYF
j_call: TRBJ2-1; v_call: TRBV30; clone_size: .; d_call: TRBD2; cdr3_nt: TGTGCCTGGAGGGCCGGGACTAGCGGGAGGGGGACCTACAATGAGCAGTTCTTC; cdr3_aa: CAWRAGTSGRGTYNEQFF
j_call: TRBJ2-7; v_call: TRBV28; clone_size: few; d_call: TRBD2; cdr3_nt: TGTGCCAGCAGCTACTTACTCGGGAGGGGGACCTACGAGCAGTACTTC; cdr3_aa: CASSYLLGRGTYEQYF
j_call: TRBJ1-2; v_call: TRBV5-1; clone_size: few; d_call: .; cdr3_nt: TGCGCCAGCAGCTTGGCCTCAGCGATCTATGGCTACACCTTC; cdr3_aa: CASSLASAIYGYTF
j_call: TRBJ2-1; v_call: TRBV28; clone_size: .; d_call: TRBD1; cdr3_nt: TGTGCCAGCTTACCCGGGACAGGGTCCAATGAGCAGTTCTTC; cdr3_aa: CASLPGTGSNEQFF
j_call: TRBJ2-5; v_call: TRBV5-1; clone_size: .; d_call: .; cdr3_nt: TGCGCCAGCAGCGGACGGCGACAGGCAGATACGGAGACCCAGTACTTC; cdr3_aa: CASSGRRQADTETQYF
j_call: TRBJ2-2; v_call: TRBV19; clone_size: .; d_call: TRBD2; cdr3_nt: TGTGCCAGTAGTCCGCGACGGACTAGCGGGAACACCGGGGAGCTGTTTTTT; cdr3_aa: CASSPRRTSGNTGELFF
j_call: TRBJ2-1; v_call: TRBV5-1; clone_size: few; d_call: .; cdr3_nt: TGCGCCAGCAGTTCCGGCCGCCCATACGGGGAGCAGTTCTTC; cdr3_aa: CASSSGRPYGEQFF
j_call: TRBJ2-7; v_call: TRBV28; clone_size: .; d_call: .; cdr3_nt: TGTGCCAGCAGTCCACCCGGGGGTCCCTACGAGCAGTACTTC; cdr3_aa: CASSPPGGPYEQYF
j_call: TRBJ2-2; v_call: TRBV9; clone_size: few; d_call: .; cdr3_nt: TGTGCCAGCAGCGTAGCGCGGGGTAGGAACACCGGGGAGCTGTTTTTT; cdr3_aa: CASSVARGRNTGELFF
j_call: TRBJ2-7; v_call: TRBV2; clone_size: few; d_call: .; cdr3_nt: TGTGCCAGCCTGACAGCCAGCTCCTACGAGCAGTACTTC; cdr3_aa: CASLTASSYEQYF
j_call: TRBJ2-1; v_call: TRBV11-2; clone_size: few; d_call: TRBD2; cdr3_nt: TGTGCCAGCAGCCAACGGGGGGGCTCCTACAATGAGCAGTTCTTC; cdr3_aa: CASSQRGGSYNEQFF
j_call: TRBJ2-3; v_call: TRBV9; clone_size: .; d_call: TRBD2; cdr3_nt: TGTGCCAGCAGCGTTTGGAGCGGGAGCGCAGATACGCAGTATTTT; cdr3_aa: CASSVWSGSADTQYF
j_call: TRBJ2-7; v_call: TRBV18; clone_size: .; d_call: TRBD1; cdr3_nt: TGTGCCAGCTCACTCACGACAGGGGGTTCCTACGAGCAGTACTTC; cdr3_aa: CASSLTTGGSYEQYF
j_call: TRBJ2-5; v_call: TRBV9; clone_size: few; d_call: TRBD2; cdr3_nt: TGTGCCAGCAGCGTAGGGACTAGCGGGGAGACCCAGTACTTC; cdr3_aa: CASSVGTSGETQYF
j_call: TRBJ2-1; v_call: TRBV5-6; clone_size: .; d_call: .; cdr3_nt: TGTGCCAGCAGCTCTCCGGGGGAAGCCGAGTTCTTC; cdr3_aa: CASSSPGEAEFF
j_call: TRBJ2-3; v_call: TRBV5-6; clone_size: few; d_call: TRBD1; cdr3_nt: TGTGCCAGCACCAAGCCAGGGACAGGGGGGACAGATACGCAGTATTTT; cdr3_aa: CASTKPGTGGTDTQYF